This T cell receptor beta chain is from a study of cytomegalovirus exposure and HLA in healthy donors. Regarding the study as a whole: Reports indicate that TCR beta sequences accurately predicted the HLA-A and HLA-B alleles of most subjects.

The PCR contained 60 Vbeta and 13 Jbeta primers. Here immunoSEQ multiplex PCR was the method, and the copy in TCRdb shows in-frame clones only, minus some. The data hold over 70,000 clones, with less than 75% observed a single time. Concerning this clone itself: Its specificity is not known.

The ends were cut back, 10 bases at V and 4 bases at J, with 19 bases in the middle. CDR1 MNHEY and CDR2 SMNVEV come from the germline V gene (reference sequence). This CDR3 contains 14 residues. V and J are TRBV27 and TRBJ1-2; tentative D call: TRBD1 (6 bases). Material: PBMCs. The receptor comes from a middle-aged man in good health and CMV-seropositive. This CDR3 reads CATGRGGGPYGYTF. In nucleotides, the CDR3 is TGTGCCACCGGTAGGGGGGGCGGGCCCTATGGCTACACCTTC.